A single sample gave rise to the 10 T cell receptor beta chains below, sequenced in a study of blood T cell repertoires in COVID-19. TCRdb's table, derived via immunoSEQ multiplex PCR, lists solely in-frame clones and lacks some. Of 280,000 or so clones listed, over 75% are singletons. The sample consisted of peripheral blood. The receptors derive from a human donor in a cohort sampled during active COVID-19.

The rearrangement joins TRBV27 to TRBJ2-1, with TRBD2 identical over 9 bases. Germline V gene data show CDR1 as MNHEY and CDR2 as SMNVEV (reference sequence). Unmatched junction bases numbered 5, after V lost 0 bases and J lost 8 bases. This CDR3 is 15 amino acids long. The CDR3 sequence: CASSLSGLATYEQFF. For the CDR3, the DNA is TGTGCCAGCAGTTTATCGGGACTAGCTACCTATGAGCAGTTCTTC.

The V and J genes are TRBV19 and TRBJ2-1; 9 positions match TRBD2. V trimming: 5 bases; J trimming: 4 bases; junction bases outside the gene matches: 12. Germline V CDR1 and CDR2: LNHDA, SQIVND (reference sequence). This CDR3 contains 17 residues. CDR3 protein: CASSLPLAGAFYNEQFF. DNA of the CDR3: TGTGCCAGTAGTCTCCCTTTAGCGGGGGCTTTTTACAATGAGCAGTTCTTC.

In the case of this clone: Distinct nucleotide sequences in the sample also encode this CDR3. V and J are TRBV5-1 and TRBJ2-7; D is undetermined. CDR1 SGHRS and CDR2 YFSETQ come from the germline V gene. The ends were cut back, 0 bases at V and 0 bases at J, with 7 bases in the middle. This CDR3 has 14 residues. CDR3 in DNA: TGCGCCAGCAGCTTGGTGGTTAGCTCCTACGAGCAGTACTTC. Translation: CASSLVVSSYEQYF.

The chain uses TRBV7-9 and TRBJ2-5; D uncertain. The CDR3 contains 13 residues. The germline V gene has CDR1 SEHNR and CDR2 FQNEAQ (reference sequence). Trimming removed 8 bases from V and 5 bases from J, with 15 bases in between. The CDR3 DNA is TGTGCCAGCGGAAATTGGGTTAGCGAGACCCAGTACTTC. This codes for CASGNWVSETQYF.

This clone was detected a few times. This chain links TRBV27 with TRBJ2-5; 7 nucleotides match TRBD2. V lost 1 base, J lost 5 bases, and 7 bases stayed unmatched. The CDR3 totals 15 residues. The germline CDR1 and CDR2 sequences are MNHEY and SMNVEV (reference sequence). In DNA, the CDR3 is TGTGCCAGCAGTTTATGGGGAGGGGTGGAGGAGACCCAGTACTTC. Translation: CASSLWGGVEETQYF.

This chain connects TRBV19 to TRBJ1-5, with D perhaps TRBD1 (6 bases). The CDR3 sequence is 14 residues long. V was trimmed by 7 bases and J by 2 bases, leaving 12 bases between them. Germline V gives CDR1 LNHDA, CDR2 SQIVND (reference sequence). The CDR3 nucleotides read TGTGCCAGTAATCGTGGACAGCGCAATCAGCCCCAGCATTTT. This codes for CASNRGQRNQPQHF.

This chain links TRBV3-1 (or the pseudogene TRBV3-2) with TRBJ1-1; no reliable D call. V was clipped by 2 bases and J by 8 bases, with 9 bases between them. Looked up from germline, CDR1 is LGHDT and CDR2 is YNNKEL (reference sequence). The CDR3 length is 12 residues. CDR3 coding DNA: TGTGCCAGCAGCCAAATTGGGCAAGAAGCTTTCTTT. Translated: CASSQIGQEAFF.

V is TRBV7-2 and J is TRBJ2-2; TRBD2 matches 8 bases. Germline CDR1 is SGHTA and CDR2 is FQGNSA. This CDR3 has 18 amino acids. Germline trimming cut 0 bases from V and 0 bases from J; bases unmatched to any gene: 6. DNA for the CDR3: TGTGCCAGCAGCTTAGCCCTAGCGGGTACTGCGAACACCGGGGAGCTGTTTTTT. Its protein product is CASSLALAGTANTGELFF.

The chain combines TRBV6-1 with TRBJ1-2; 7 nucleotides agree with TRBD1. CDR1 is MNHNS, CDR2 SASEGT, per germline. The CDR3 loop spans 15 amino acids. V lost 2 bases and J lost 2; bases outside the gene matches: 5. The CDR3 nucleotides are TGTGCCAGCAGTGAACCTGGGACAGCCAACTATGGCTACACCTTC. This gives the protein CASSEPGTANYGYTF.

The V and J genes are TRBV9 and TRBJ2-3, with D uncertain. Germline lookup yields CDR1 SGDLS and CDR2 YYNGEE. Deletions cut 0 bases from V and 3 bases from J, with 8 bases between. The CDR3 is 14 amino acids. The CDR3 sequence: CASSVAATTDTQYF. Written as DNA, the CDR3 is TGTGCCAGCAGCGTAGCTGCCACTACAGATACGCAGTATTTT.